The clone carrying this T cell receptor beta chain was found a few times. Time point of the sample: sample taken at primary tumor resection. Whole RNA, isolated from tumor, nontumor lung or frozen PBMC, was sequenced without prior sorting. CDR1 is DFQATT and CDR2 is SNEGSKA in the germline V gene (reference sequence). The CDR3 has 15 amino acids. With V trimmed by 3 bases and J by 7 bases, 11 bases remained unmatched. Via MiXCR, TCRdb re-called the 5' RACE reads, giving one row per CDR3 protein. The sample yields 90,000 to 95,000 distinct CDR3 sequences, 10% to 15% seen once. This record belongs to a study of spatial heterogeneity in lung cancer.

The chain carries TRBV20-1 and TRBJ2-1; 8 nucleotides line up with TRBD1. Here the sequenced sample was PBMCs, taken at surgery. This sequence originates from a male donor with early-stage non-small cell lung cancer. CDR3 protein: CSASGAWGQENEQFF. The CDR3 DNA reads TGCAGTGCTAGTGGAGCCTGGGGACAGGAAAATGAGCAGTTCTTC.